The present TCR beta chain was sequenced within a study of T cell clonotyping in hematopoietic cell transplantation. Study-level information: Recipient samples before transplant were obtained post-cytoreduction.

Data came from immunoSEQ multiplex PCR; TCRdb stores just in-frame clones and leaves some out. Here the sample spans tens of thousands of clones, 96% being singletons. Time point defined: recipient sample about 28 days before transplant, after cytoreduction. The ends were cut back, 5 bases at V and 4 bases at J, with 2 bases in the middle. The CDR3 is 10 residues long. In germline, CDR1 is MNHNS, CDR2 SASEGT. The chain uses TRBV6-1 and TRBJ2-5; no clear D. The specimen comprised peripheral blood mononuclear cells, sampled before stem cell transplant. The clonotype originates from a woman between 45 and 60 years old with acute myeloid leukemia. Some clones in this sample may be carry-over from other donors' samples. The CDR3 is CASSIETQYF. The CDR3 region has the DNA TGTGCCAGCAGTATAGAGACCCAGTACTTC.